Each of the 29 T cell receptor beta chains below was sequenced from the same sample in a study of blood T cell repertoires in COVID-19. Profiled with immunoSEQ multiplex PCR; TCRdb holds only in-frame clones, not every one. The profile shows almost 300,000 clones, approximately 89% of them singletons. Sequencing was carried out using peripheral blood. The receptors derive from a woman aged 30 to 39 with COVID-19, enrolled during active disease.

The rearrangement joins TRBV2 to TRBJ1-6; D is perhaps TRBD1 (6 bases). This CDR3 comprises 16 residues. Trimming removed 3 bases at V and 6 bases at J, with 15 bases between. Germline CDR1 is SNHLY and CDR2 is FYNNEI. CDR3 in DNA: TGTGCCAGCAGTGATTTCAGGGGCAGGGGTAATTCACCCCTCCACTTT. Translated, it gives CASSDFRGRGNSPLHF.

The chain has TRBV5-4 and TRBJ2-1; D is perhaps TRBD2 (6 bases). V lost 4 bases, J lost 8 bases, and 16 bases lay in between. Germline values: CDR1 SGHNT, CDR2 YYREEE (reference sequence). CDR3 length: 14 amino acids. CDR3 nucleotides: TGTGCCAGCAGCAACCCAGAAGCGGGCGATGAGCAGTTCTTC. Protein: CASSNPEAGDEQFF. Looking up the rest from reference TRBV5-4 and TRBJ2-1 gives the full variable domain: ETGVTQSPTHLIKTRGQQVTLRCSSQSGHNTVSWYQQALGQGPQFIFQYYREEENGRGNFPPRFSGLQFPNYSSELNVNALELDDSALYLCASSNPEAGDEQFFGPGTRLTVL.

The chain couples TRBV11-3 to TRBJ2-7; D might be TRBD2 (7 bases). The CDR3 extends over 16 amino acids. Trimming cost V 1 base and J 3 bases, with 16 bases left between them. Germline CDR1 reads SGHNT; CDR2 reads YENEEA. The CDR3 spells CASSLALRGPYYEQYF. The CDR3 bases are TGTGCCAGCAGCTTAGCTCTGCGGGGGCCTTACTACGAGCAGTACTTC.

The chain uses TRBV27 and TRBJ1-2; perhaps TRBD1 as D (6 bases). Trimming shortened V by 0 bases and J by 4 bases, and 6 bases separated the two germline ends. The CDR3 extends over 13 amino acids. CDR1 and CDR2 (germline): MNHEY, SMNVEV (reference sequence). In DNA, the CDR3 is TGTGCCAGCAGTTTATCGGACAGCTATGGCTACACCTTC. It encodes CASSLSDSYGYTF.

The genes are TRBV5-4 and TRBJ2-1; the match to TRBD1 covers 8 bases. Germline assignment: CDR1 SGHNT and CDR2 YYREEE (reference sequence). This CDR3 spans 15 amino acids. The V and J ends lost 3 bases and 4 bases, in that order; junction bases with no gene match: 6. CDR3 DNA: TGTGCCAGCAGCTCCGGACAGGGTTTTTACAATGAGCAGTTCTTC. This translates into CASSSGQGFYNEQFF.

The gene calls are TRBV9 and TRBJ1-2; 7 positions agree with TRBD1. Losses at the gene ends were 4 bases for V and 2 bases for J; bases not matched to a gene: 5. This CDR3 spans 14 amino acids. Germline values: CDR1 SGDLS, CDR2 YYNGEE. This chain's CDR3 is CASSKTGQNYGYTF. The CDR3 DNA sequence: TGTGCCAGCAGCAAAACGGGACAGAACTATGGCTACACCTTC.

This sequence joins TRBV7-2 and TRBJ2-2, with 7 positions matching TRBD2. Germline CDR1 reads SGHTA; CDR2 reads FQGNSA. V lost 2 bases and J lost 0; bases outside the gene matches: 0. This CDR3 contains 15 residues. CDR3 in amino acids: CASSLSGANTGELFF. CDR3 DNA: TGTGCCAGCAGCTTAAGCGGGGCGAACACCGGGGAGCTGTTTTTT.

This rearrangement joins TRBV5-4 to TRBJ2-5; 9 bases map to TRBD2. Germline V gives CDR1 SGHNT, CDR2 YYREEE (reference sequence). This CDR3 spans 15 amino acids. With V trimmed by 3 bases and J by 4 bases, 7 bases remained unmatched. In nucleotides, the CDR3 is TGTGCCAGCAGCTCCCGGAGTAGCGGGGGAGAGACCCAGTACTTC. The encoded protein is CASSSRSSGGETQYF.

The chain uses TRBV10-2 and TRBJ1-5; D is undetermined. Trimming removed 2 bases at V and 2 bases at J, with 7 bases between. The CDR3 consists of 14 residues. The germline V gene has CDR1 WSHSY and CDR2 SAAADI. CDR3 sequence: CASSETQRNQPQHF. The CDR3 nucleotides are TGCGCCAGCAGTGAGACACAGCGCAATCAGCCCCAGCATTTT.

This chain joins TRBV6-5 and TRBJ2-5, with D possibly TRBD2 on 7 matching bases. Germline V gives CDR1 MNHEY, CDR2 SVGAGI. The CDR3 extends over 15 amino acids. The V end was cut by 4 bases, the J end by 0 bases, with 12 bases between. CDR3 in DNA: TGTGCCAGCAGTTTGGGGGGGGCACACCAAGAGACCCAGTACTTC. Translated, it gives CASSLGGAHQETQYF.

The rearrangement joins TRBV5-6 to TRBJ2-1; TRBD2 might be the D (5 bases). V was pared by 0 bases and J by 7 bases, with 17 bases between. The CDR3 runs to 16 residues. The germline gives CDR1 SGHDT, CDR2 YYEEEE. CDR3 DNA: TGTGCCAGCAGCTTGGCTTCTTTGGACTGGGAGAATGAGCAGTTCTTC. Protein product: CASSLASLDWENEQFF.

The chain has TRBV2 and TRBJ2-7; D not certain. The CDR3 runs 12 residues. Trimming left V 2 bases short and J 5 bases short, with 7 bases between. Germline loops: CDR1 SNHLY, CDR2 FYNNEI. CDR3 sequence (DNA): TGTGCCAGCAGTGAAATCCAGAACGAGCAGTACTTC. Translation: CASSEIQNEQYF.

This chain links TRBV29-1 with TRBJ1-1; 7 bases align to TRBD1. The trim removed 7 bases at V and 0 bases at J, leaving 8 bases unmatched. CDR3 size: 14 residues. Germline V gene lookup returns CDR1 SQVTM and CDR2 ANQGSEA. CDR3: CSAHRGGLNTEAFF. The CDR3 DNA is TGCAGCGCCCACAGGGGTGGTTTGAACACTGAAGCTTTCTTT.

The chain links TRBV2 to TRBJ1-2, with 7 bases that match TRBD1. J was trimmed by 6 bases and V by 4 bases; bases with no gene match: 5. Germline CDR1 reads SNHLY; CDR2 reads FYNNEI. The length of the CDR3 is 13 residues. CDR3 sequence (DNA): TGTGCCAGCAGTGTATGGCAGGGGGATGGCTACACCTTC. Protein sequence: CASSVWQGDGYTF.

The chain has TRBV29-1 and TRBJ1-1; D perhaps matches TRBD1 (5 bases). The CDR3 is made up of 12 amino acids. V lost 4 bases and J 5 bases, leaving 11 bases between the germline ends. The germline V gene encodes CDR1 SQVTM and CDR2 ANQGSEA. The DNA of the CDR3 is TGCAGCGTTGCAGGGCTTGGAACTGAAGCTTTCTTT. It yields the protein CSVAGLGTEAFF.

The rearrangement links TRBV7-9 to TRBJ2-5, with 8 bases that match TRBD2. Germline assignment: CDR1 SEHNR and CDR2 FQNEAQ (reference sequence). The CDR3 sequence is 17 residues long. Germline trimming cut 1 base from V and 3 bases from J; bases unmatched to any gene: 10. The CDR3 DNA follows: TGTGCCAGCAGCTTAGTTGTTGGGGGGGGACTAGAAGAGACCCAGTACTTC. Protein: CASSLVVGGGLEETQYF.

The chain employs TRBV2 and TRBJ1-6, with 7 bases fitting TRBD1. The CDR3 loop spans 15 amino acids. Germline V gene data show CDR1 as SNHLY and CDR2 as FYNNEI. The V and J ends lost 6 bases and 7 bases, in that order; junction bases with no gene match: 9. CDR3 region: CASSELGQTNSPLHF. The CDR3 DNA follows: TGTGCCAGCAGCGAACTGGGACAGACAAATTCACCCCTCCACTTT.

The gene calls are TRBV25-1 and TRBJ1-2; 10 bases match TRBD1. The ends lost 7 bases at V and 5 bases at J; junction bases unmatched: 10. The germline gives CDR1 MGHDK, CDR2 SYGVNS. The CDR3 extends over 15 amino acids. CDR3 sequence reads: CASTPGDRGLYGYTF. Here the CDR3 DNA reads TGTGCCAGCACCCCCGGGGACAGGGGCCTATATGGCTACACCTTC.

This clone was seen just once. This chain connects TRBV18 to TRBJ1-3; 7 nucleotides line up with TRBD1. The CDR3 has 17 amino acids. CDR1 KGHSH and CDR2 LQKENI come from the germline V gene. Trimming at V came to 4 bases and at J to 0 bases, leaving 9 bases not matched to a gene. The CDR3 DNA follows: TGTGCCAGCTCACACCCGGGACAGCAGAACTCTGGAAACACCATATATTTT. Protein: CASSHPGQQNSGNTIYF.

This chain links TRBV6-6 with TRBJ2-1; TRBD2 aligns across 12 bases. The CDR3 is made up of 15 amino acids. The V gene's germline CDR1 is MNHNY and CDR2 SVGAGI (reference sequence). V lost 4 bases, J lost 8 bases, and 6 bases stayed unmatched. The CDR3 bases are TGTGCCAGCAGTTCAGGACTAGCGGGGTATCATGAGCAGTTCTTC. Its protein product is CASSSGLAGYHEQFF.

In its sample, this clone was seen once. CDR3 loop: CASSPRQGVNYNSPLHF. The CDR3 DNA reads TGTGCCAGCAGTCCCAGACAGGGTGTTAACTATAATTCACCCCTCCACTTT. This rearrangement joins TRBV28 to TRBJ1-6; 7 nucleotides align to TRBD1. Looked up from germline, CDR1 is MDHEN and CDR2 is SYDVKM. The V segment lost 5 bases and the J segment 3 bases; nucleotides outside the gene matches: 10. The CDR3 extends over 17 amino acids. The entire variable domain, with the rest obtained from reference TRBV28 and TRBJ1-6, is as follows: DVKVTQSSRYLVKRTGEKVFLECVQDMDHENMFWYRQDPGLGLRLIYFSYDVKMKEKGDIPEGYSVSREKKERFSLILESASTNQTSMYLCASSPRQGVNYNSPLHFGNGTRLTVT.

The V gene is TRBV29-1, the J gene TRBJ1-1; D remains ambiguous. CDR3 length equals 13 residues. Germline CDR1 is SQVTM and CDR2 is ANQGSEA. V lost 4 bases to trimming and J lost 1 base, with 10 bases between them. CDR3 DNA: TGCAGCGTTGGTCTCCGTTGGAACACTGAAGCTTTCTTT. Translating gives CSVGLRWNTEAFF. The full variable domain, completed using reference TRBV29-1 and TRBJ1-1, is SAVISQKPSRDICQRGTSLTIQCQVDSQVTMMFWYRQQPGQSLTLIATANQGSEATYESGFVIDKFPISRPNLTFSTLTVSNMSPEDSSIYLCSVGLRWNTEAFFGQGTRLTVV.

The rearrangement joins TRBV11-3 to TRBJ2-1, with 7 nucleotides matching TRBD1. This CDR3 region has 14 residues. CDR1 and CDR2 from the germline V gene are SGHNT and YENEEA. Losses at the gene ends were 4 bases for V and 6 bases for J; bases not matched to a gene: 6. The CDR3 is CASSSRTGANEQFF. CDR3 DNA sequence: TGTGCCAGCAGCTCCAGGACAGGAGCCAATGAGCAGTTCTTC.

This chain joins TRBV5-1 and TRBJ2-3; 7 nucleotides agree with TRBD1. Germline CDR1 and CDR2: SGHRS and YFSETQ. J lost 4 bases, V lost 5 bases, and 16 bases had no gene match. The CDR3 extends over 17 amino acids. CDR3 in DNA: TGCGCCAGCAGACCTATGCCCGAGGGGGCGCGGGCAGATACGCAGTATTTT. Its protein product is CASRPMPEGARADTQYF.

The J gene is TRBJ1-3, the V gene TRBV6-2 or TRBV6-3, with D tentatively TRBD1 (5 bases). V shed 0 bases and J shed 0 bases, with 15 bases lying between them. The CDR3 spans 18 residues. Per germline, CDR1 MNHEY and CDR2 SVGEGT. The CDR3 DNA reads TGTGCCAGCAGTTACTCGTATCCCAGGGAAGACTCTGGAAACACCATATATTTT. Protein sequence: CASSYSYPREDSGNTIYF.

This clone was counted many times. V gene TRBV28 combines with J gene TRBJ2-7; D not certain. In germline, CDR1 is MDHEN, CDR2 SYDVKM. The CDR3 length is 14 residues. V lost 6 bases and J lost 0, with 12 bases in between. CDR3 sequence: CASSVTSNSYEQYF. CDR3 DNA: TGTGCCAGCAGCGTTACCTCTAACTCCTACGAGCAGTACTTC.

The V gene is TRBV3-1 (or the pseudogene TRBV3-2), the J gene TRBJ1-2; D might be TRBD1 (5 bases). Germline CDR1 reads LGHDT; CDR2 reads YNNKEL (reference sequence). The V and J ends lost 0 bases and 1 base respectively, with 15 bases between them. The CDR3 has 17 amino acids. The CDR3 sequence is CASSQDRQRGLNYGYTF. The CDR3 DNA follows: TGTGCCAGCAGCCAAGACCGCCAGCGGGGACTTAACTATGGCTACACCTTC.

This clone was seen once. J is TRBJ2-5 and V is TRBV4-2; a weak D match, TRBD2 (6 bases). The CDR3 runs 17 residues. Germline V gene lookup returns CDR1 LGHNA and CDR2 YNFKEQ. V shed 3 bases and J shed 2 bases, with 19 bases lying between them. CDR3 DNA sequence: TGTGCCAGCAGCCATGGCAACATTCCGGGGGTACAAGAGACCCAGTACTTC. Protein sequence: CASSHGNIPGVQETQYF.

The gene calls are TRBV30 and TRBJ2-7; TRBD2 is a possible D gene (6 bases). The germline gives CDR1 GTSNPN, CDR2 SVGIG (reference sequence). The CDR3 runs 13 residues. V was cut by 6 bases and J by 5 bases, with 17 bases left in between. CDR3 sequence: CACREPNRDEQYF. The CDR3 coding sequence is TGTGCCTGCCGGGAGCCAAACCGGGACGAGCAGTACTTC.